A selection of T cell receptor beta chains follows, all from one sample in a study of T cell repertoires in cytomegalovirus infection. No antigen is known for these receptors. TCRdb fed the reads into MiXCR, producing one record per CDR3 protein. The table lists 450,000 to 600,000 distinct CDR3 sequences, roughly 42% of them singletons. The material was cultured PBMCs, obtained from culture after CMV antigen stimulation. The receptors derive from a human donor in good health (CMV status not recorded). Some clones in this sample may be carry-over from other donors' samples. Both conserved end residues are part of each CDR3. The D gene is left open where the match is weak. The listing skips clone size in some rows; elsewhere it reads once, few, many or a size class.

>many|TRBJ2-5|TRBD2|TRBV7-2
TGTGCCAGCAGCTCCCACCGGGACTACCTTCCTCCTGAGACCCAGTACTTC
CASSSHRDYLPPETQYF
>NA|TRBJ2-1|TRBD2|TRBV6-5
TGTGCCAGCAGGCGGGAGTATGAGCAGTTCTTC
CASRREYEQFF
>NA|TRBJ2-3|NA|TRBV5-1
TGCGCCAGAGGCCCGATTACAGATACGCAGTATTTT
CARGPITDTQYF
>NA|TRBJ2-2|NA|TRBV27
TGTGCCAGCTCCGGTAACTCACACACCGGGGAGCTGTTTTTT
CASSGNSHTGELFF
>NA|TRBJ1-4|NA|TRBV28
TGTGCCAGCAGTTTAGGCAGGCCCCCAAATGAAAAACTGTTTTTT
CASSLGRPPNEKLFF
>NA|TRBJ2-7|NA|TRBV6-5
TGTGCCAGCAGGGGGGGCAGGGCACGGTACGAGCAGTACTTC
CASRGGRARYEQYF
>NA|TRBJ1-5|TRBD1|TRBV6-2/TRBV6-3
TGTGCCAGCAGCCCTACAGGGGGCAAAGGATGGTATCAGCCCCAGCATTTT
CASSPTGGKGWYQPQHF
>NA|TRBJ2-3|NA|TRBV7-6
TGTGCCAGCAGCTTATCAGAGGTGGATACGCAGTATTTT
CASSLSEVDTQYF
>NA|TRBJ2-7|TRBD1|TRBV12-3/TRBV12-4
TGTGCCAGCAGTTCCAACCGACAGGGGCACGAGCAGTACTTC
CASSSNRQGHEQYF
>few|TRBJ2-3|NA|TRBV6-5
TGTGCCAGCAGTTACAGACACCCGGGACCGACAAGCTTCACAGATACGCAGTATTTT
CASSYRHPGPTSFTDTQYF
>NA|TRBJ1-2|TRBD1|TRBV6-8
TGTGCCAGCAGCCGGGACAGGGGCGTCTATGGCTACACCTTC
CASSRDRGVYGYTF
>NA|TRBJ2-1|TRBD1|TRBV2
TGTGCCGGACAGGGCAGGGGGCTAAGTAATGAGCAGTTCTTC
CAGQGRGLSNEQFF
>NA|TRBJ1-3|TRBD1|TRBV10-3
TGTGCCAGTACGACAGGGGTAGGAAACACCATATATTTT
CASTTGVGNTIYF